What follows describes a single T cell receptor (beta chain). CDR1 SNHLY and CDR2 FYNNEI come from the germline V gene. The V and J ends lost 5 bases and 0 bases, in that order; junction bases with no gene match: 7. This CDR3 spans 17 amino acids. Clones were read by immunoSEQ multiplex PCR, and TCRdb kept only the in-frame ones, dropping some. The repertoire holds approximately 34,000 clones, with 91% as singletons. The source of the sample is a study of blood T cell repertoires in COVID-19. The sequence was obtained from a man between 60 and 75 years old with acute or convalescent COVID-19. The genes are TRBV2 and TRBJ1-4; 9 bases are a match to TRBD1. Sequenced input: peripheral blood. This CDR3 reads CASSLGQGRATNEKLFF. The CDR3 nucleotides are TGTGCCAGCAGTCTGGGACAGGGAAGAGCAACTAATGAAAAACTGTTTTTT. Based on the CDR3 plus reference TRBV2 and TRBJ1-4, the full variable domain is EPEVTQTPSHQVTQMGQEVILRCVPISNHLYFYWYRQILGQKVEFLVSFYNNEISEKSEIFDDQFSVERPDGSNFTLKIRSTKLEDSAMYFCASSLGQGRATNEKLFFGSGTQLSVL.